The 21 T cell receptor beta chains below were found in one sample sequenced in a study of human T cells and chemical hapten exposure. TCRdb passed the RACE reads through MiXCR, listing each CDR3 protein once. The repertoire has about 40,000 distinct CDR3 sequences, 8.5% to 10% of them found once; the top ten carry over 14%. Documented time point: patch test 2, 6 weeks after DPC sensitization. Specified treatment: therapeutic diphenylcyclopropenone sensitization with weekly scalp DPC. This sample comprised whole blood, obtained in connection with sensitization to the hapten diphenylcyclopropenone (DPC). The receptors originated from a woman aged 40 to 50 with alopecia areata. Some clones in this sample may be carry-over from other donors' samples.

The table lists this clonotype with many counts. The rearrangement links TRBV6-6 to TRBJ1-1; D not certain. Germline V gives CDR1 MNHNY, CDR2 SVGAGI (reference sequence). V was cut by 6 bases and J by 1 base, with 6 bases left in between. The CDR3 has 12 amino acids. The CDR3 sequence: CASSPGNTEAFF. Written as DNA, the CDR3 is TGTGCCAGCAGCCCAGGGAACACTGAAGCTTTCTTT.

This chain connects TRBV18 to TRBJ1-1, with 7 bases lining up with TRBD1. Trimming removed 8 bases from V and 0 bases from J; junction bases left unmatched: 3. CDR1 and CDR2 (germline): KGHSH, LQKENI. The CDR3 covers 13 residues. Here the CDR3 reads CASTGTVNTEAFF. CDR3 sequence (DNA): TGTGCCAGCACCGGGACAGTGAACACTGAAGCTTTCTTT.

This clonotype was counted between two and nine times. The V and J genes are TRBV12-3 or TRBV12-4 and TRBJ2-5, with 10 bases that match TRBD2. V lost 6 bases, J lost 5 bases, and 9 bases stayed unmatched. The CDR3 loop spans 15 amino acids. Written as DNA, the CDR3 is TGTGCCAGCAGCCCCAGCGGGGGGGCCGCTGAGACCCAGTACTTC. This codes for CASSPSGGAAETQYF.

This chain connects TRBV10-3 to TRBJ2-3; no firm D call. The CDR3 contains 14 residues. Between the trimmed V and J ends, which lost 4 bases and 4 bases, there was a span of 12 bases. CDR1 is ENHRY, CDR2 SYGVKD, per germline. The CDR3, as DNA: TGTGCCATCAGTGTGACCAAGCTGGCAGATACGCAGTATTTT. Protein sequence: CAISVTKLADTQYF.

This clonotype has at least ten counts. V gene TRBV9 combines with J gene TRBJ2-3; 7 positions match TRBD2. There are 14 residues in the CDR3. Germline V CDR1 and CDR2: SGDLS, YYNGEE. V lost 7 bases to trimming and J lost 4 bases; unmatched junction nucleotides: 9. The CDR3 nucleotides are TGTGCCAGCGGAGTGGCGAGCGGGGCAGATACGCAGTATTTT. Residues: CASGVASGADTQYF.

At least ten counts were recorded for this clonotype. This rearrangement joins TRBV12-3 or TRBV12-4 to TRBJ1-4, with TRBD1 matching over 10 bases. Trimming cost V 5 bases and J 8 bases; bases outside gene matches: 11. The length of the CDR3 is 16 residues. CDR3 DNA sequence: TGTGCCAGCAGTCCCCGACAGGGGGCGGGGGAAGAAAAACTGTTTTTT. It encodes CASSPRQGAGEEKLFF.

This clonotype was seen ten or more times. This chain connects TRBV20-1 to TRBJ2-5, with 9 bases aligning to TRBD1. CDR1 and CDR2 from the germline V gene are DFQATT and SNEGSKA (reference sequence). V lost 4 bases, J lost 4 bases, and 4 bases stayed unmatched. The CDR3 is 13 amino acids. The CDR3 DNA reads TGCAGTGCTACACAGGGGGCACGAGAGACCCAGTACTTC. Its translation: CSATQGARETQYF.

This clonotype was seen at least ten times. The chain carries TRBV18 and TRBJ2-1, with unresolved D. The CDR3 spans 16 residues. Trimming pared 0 bases from V and 8 bases from J, leaving 17 bases between. Germline V CDR1 and CDR2: KGHSH, LQKENI. The CDR3 coding sequence is TGTGCCAGCTCACCACCGTTCGGTAGTGATCAGGATGAGCAGTTCTTC. Translating gives CASSPPFGSDQDEQFF.

This clonotype came up many times. The chain uses TRBV2 and TRBJ1-4, with D unresolved. Trimming pared 6 bases from V and 1 base from J, leaving 6 bases between. The V gene's germline CDR1 is SNHLY and CDR2 FYNNEI. This CDR3 is 13 amino acids long. The CDR3 DNA follows: TGTGCCAGCAGAAAGGGAACTAATGAAAAACTGTTTTTT. Its translation is CASRKGTNEKLFF.

The chain links TRBV12-3 or TRBV12-4 to TRBJ2-3; D may correspond to TRBD1 or TRBD2 (5 bases each). Trimming cost V 7 bases and J 11 bases, with 19 bases left between them. This CDR3 contains 13 residues. CDR3 amino acids: CASTQPVGPQQYF. The CDR3, as DNA: TGTGCCAGCACGCAACCGGTGGGACCCCAGCAGTATTTT.

The chain couples TRBV5-4 to TRBJ1-2, with D tentatively TRBD1 (5 bases). The germline V gene encodes CDR1 SGHNT and CDR2 YYREEE (reference sequence). The CDR3 consists of 14 residues. Between the trimmed V and J ends, which lost 1 base and 0 bases, there was a span of 7 bases. CDR3 region: CASSLTTANYGYTF. CDR3 bases: TGTGCCAGCAGCTTGACGACAGCTAACTATGGCTACACCTTC.

The CDR3 here is CSARPDTSNQPQHF. For the CDR3, the DNA is TGCAGTGCTAGACCGGATACGAGCAATCAGCCCCAGCATTTT. The chain links TRBV20-1 to TRBJ1-5, with unresolved D. CDR3 length equals 14 residues. The germline gives CDR1 DFQATT, CDR2 SNEGSKA (reference sequence). V shed 2 bases and J shed 1 base, with 9 bases lying between them.

This clonotype was observed many times. The chain is built from TRBV6-5 and TRBJ2-1; 7 bases match TRBD2. Germline V CDR1 and CDR2: MNHEY, SVGAGI. With 1 base clipped from V and 9 bases from J, the junction kept 9 bases outside the gene matches. The CDR3 has 15 amino acids. The CDR3: CASSYLGSGGGEQFF. The DNA for the CDR3 is TGTGCCAGCAGTTACTTAGGTTCGGGAGGTGGTGAGCAGTTCTTC.

This clonotype was counted at least ten times. This rearrangement joins TRBV12-3 or TRBV12-4 to TRBJ1-3, with a tentative D call TRBD1 (6 bases). Trimming removed 6 bases from V and 0 bases from J, with 18 bases in between. CDR3 length: 17 residues. Here the CDR3 DNA reads TGTGCCAGCAGGGGGGCTCGTCGGGTTAGCTCTGGAAACACCATATATTTT. It codes for CASRGARRVSSGNTIYF.

This clonotype was seen a handful of times. The chain has TRBV5-1 and TRBJ2-7; D not certain. The CDR3 is 13 amino acids. The V gene lost 4 bases and the J gene lost 3 bases, with 11 bases spanning the gap. The germline V gene encodes CDR1 SGHRS and CDR2 YFSETQ. The CDR3 DNA sequence: TGCGCCAGCAGCATGGACGGCCTCTACGAGCAGTACTTC. It yields the protein CASSMDGLYEQYF.

This clonotype was seen only a few times. The V call is TRBV6-5, the J call TRBJ1-1; a possible D gene is TRBD1 (6 bases). V was cut by 6 bases and J by 11 bases, with 16 bases left in between. The length of the CDR3 is 12 residues. The germline V gene has CDR1 MNHEY and CDR2 SVGAGI. The CDR3 region is CASSLRGQGAFF. The CDR3 DNA reads as TGTGCCAGCAGCCTCCGGGGACAAGGGGCTTTCTTT.

The rearrangement links TRBV4-2 to TRBJ2-1, with 12 bases identical to TRBD2. The CDR3 totals 16 residues. CDR1 and CDR2 (germline): LGHNA, YNFKEQ. With V trimmed by 3 bases and J by 4 bases, 4 bases remained unmatched. CDR3 bases: TGTGCCAGCAGCCATTATACTAGCGGGGGGTACAATGAGCAGTTCTTC. Its protein is CASSHYTSGGYNEQFF.

This clonotype was counted many times. The gene calls are TRBV7-6 and TRBJ2-3; 10 bases are shared with TRBD2. CDR1 and CDR2 (germline): SGHVS, FNYEAQ. CDR3 size: 15 residues. V shed 5 bases, J shed 3 bases, and the junction held 5 bases outside the gene matches. CDR3 bases: TGTGCCAGCAGCGAAAGCGGGGGGGCAACAGATACGCAGTATTTT. Translation: CASSESGGATDTQYF.

This sequence joins TRBV7-6 and TRBJ1-6; no firm D call. Trimming took 4 bases from V and 5 from J, leaving 15 bases between them. Per germline, CDR1 SGHVS and CDR2 FNYEAQ. The CDR3 runs 16 residues. This CDR3 is CASSSRWGRDNSPLHF. The CDR3 DNA sequence: TGTGCCAGCAGCTCCCGGTGGGGAAGAGATAATTCACCCCTCCACTTT.

This clonotype was detected many times. This rearrangement joins TRBV21-1 to TRBJ1-2; the tabulated D call, TRBD1, remains unverified against the DNA. TRBV21-1 is an annotated pseudogene. This CDR3 spans 14 amino acids. The CDR3 DNA is TGTGCCAGCAGCAAACGAACAGGGCCCTATGGCTACACCTTC. Protein sequence: CASSKRTGPYGYTF.

A few counts support this clonotype. DNA of the CDR3: TGTGCCAGCAGCATGGCGAGGGGGAATTCACCCCTCCACTTT. This codes for CASSMARGNSPLHF. The rearrangement uses TRBV5-4 and TRBJ1-6; a weak D match, TRBD1 (6 bases). The germline gives CDR1 SGHNT, CDR2 YYREEE (reference sequence). The V gene lost 4 bases and the J gene lost 7 bases, with 12 bases spanning the gap. The CDR3 spans 14 residues. Full variable domain (outside the CDR3, taken from reference TRBV5-4 and TRBJ1-6): ETGVTQSPTHLIKTRGQQVTLRCSSQSGHNTVSWYQQALGQGPQFIFQYYREEENGRGNFPPRFSGLQFPNYSSELNVNALELDDSALYLCASSMARGNSPLHFGNGTRLTVT.